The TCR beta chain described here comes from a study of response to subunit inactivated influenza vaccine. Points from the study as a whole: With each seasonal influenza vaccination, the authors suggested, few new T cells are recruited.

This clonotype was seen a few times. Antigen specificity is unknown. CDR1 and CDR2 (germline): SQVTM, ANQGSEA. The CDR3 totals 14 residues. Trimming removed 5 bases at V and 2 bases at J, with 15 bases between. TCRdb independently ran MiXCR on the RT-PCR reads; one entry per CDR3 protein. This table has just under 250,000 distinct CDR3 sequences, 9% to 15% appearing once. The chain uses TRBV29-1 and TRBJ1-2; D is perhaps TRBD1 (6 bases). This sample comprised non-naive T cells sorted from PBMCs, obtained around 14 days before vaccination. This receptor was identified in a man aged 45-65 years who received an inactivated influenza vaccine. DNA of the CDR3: TGCAGCGTTTTTTTAGGGGGTACGAACTATGGCTACACCTTC. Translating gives CSVFLGGTNYGYTF.